Listed below are T cell receptor beta chains from one sample, sequenced in a study of T cell responses to AZD1222 COVID-19 vaccine. The data were produced by immunoSEQ multiplex PCR, yet TCRdb's version contains in-frame clones alone and is incomplete. The sample has approximately 120,000 clones, approximately 85% seen once. The input for sequencing was peripheral blood, taken 28 days after the second AZD1222 dose. The receptors here all came from an adult who received the AZD1222 COVID-19 vaccine. Both conserved end residues are part of each CDR3. The order of the fields is V gene, J gene, clone size, D gene, CDR3 DNA, CDR3 protein. The D gene is left open where the match is weak. The size field is filled for only some rows; it gives once, few, many or a size class.

>TRBV6-5|TRBJ2-5|-|-
TGTGCCAGCAGTTACGGTCGGCAGAAAGAGACCCAGTACTTC
CASSYGRQKETQYF
>TRBV28|TRBJ2-1|-|TRBD2
TGTGCCAGCACCCCGGGGACTGCTAGCGGGTACAATGAGCAGTTCTTC
CASTPGTASGYNEQFF
>TRBV7-9|TRBJ2-4|-|TRBD1
TGTGCCAGCAGCTTCGTAATGCAGGGGGAAAACATTCAGTACTTC
CASSFVMQGENIQYF
>TRBV5-4|TRBJ2-5|-|-
TGTGCCAGCCGGGGGCTAGAAGAGACCCAGTACTTC
CASRGLEETQYF
>TRBV3-1/TRBV3-2|TRBJ2-5|few|-
TGTGCCAGCAGCCAAGAGACCCAGTACTTC
CASSQETQYF
>TRBV9|TRBJ1-5|-|-
TGTGCCAGCAGCGCGGGGGCGTGGAATCAGCCCCAGCATTTT
CASSAGAWNQPQHF
>TRBV3-1/TRBV3-2|TRBJ2-4|-|-
TGTGCCAGCAGCCAAGGGGCAGTAAACATTCAGTACTTC
CASSQGAVNIQYF
>TRBV4-1|TRBJ2-2|-|TRBD1
TGCGCCAGCAGCGAGACAGGGACCGGGGAGCTGTTTTTT
CASSETGTGELFF
>TRBV7-8|TRBJ2-5|-|-
TGTGCCAGCAGCCGCATAGACCAAGAGACCCAGTACTTC
CASSRIDQETQYF
>TRBV11-3|TRBJ2-3|-|-
TGTGCCAGCTGCCGCTGGGCGGAGCATTCTAGCACAGATACGCAGTATTTT
CASCRWAEHSSTDTQYF
>TRBV5-1|TRBJ1-4|-|-
TGCGCCAGCAGCAGGGATCATGAAAAACTGTTTTTT
CASSRDHEKLFF
>TRBV30|TRBJ2-1|few|-
TGTGCCTGGAGTGTACAGTTTCGGTCTAGGTCTAATGAGCAGTTCTTC
CAWSVQFRSRSNEQFF
>TRBV13|TRBJ1-5|-|TRBD1
TGTGCCAGCAGCAGGGGACAGGGGGCGAAGAGGGGGCCCCAGCATTTT
CASSRGQGAKRGPQHF
>TRBV5-4|TRBJ2-3|once|-
TGTGCCAGCAGCTTGTTCGGACATGGGGCAGTCGGCACAGATACGCAGTATTTT
CASSLFGHGAVGTDTQYF
>TRBV3-1/TRBV3-2|TRBJ2-5|-|-
TGTGCCAGCAGCCAAATGAGAGAGACCCAGTACTTC
CASSQMRETQYF
>TRBV19|TRBJ1-1|few|-
TGTGCCAGTCATACGTGGGCTGGCACTGAAGCTTTCTTT
CASHTWAGTEAFF